A selection of T cell receptor beta chains follows, all from one sample in a study of CD8 T cells in Susac syndrome. TCRdb passed the immunoSEQ multiplex PCR reads through MiXCR, listing each CDR3 protein once. The repertoire holds over 350,000 distinct CDR3 sequences, with more than 80% as singletons. Material: CD8+ T cells from PBMCs. The receptor set was obtained from a human donor with multiple sclerosis. CDR3s include the opening cysteine and the closing phenylalanine or tryptophan. Each record gives: V gene, D gene, J gene, clone size, CDR3 DNA, CDR3 protein. A D gene is named only where the DNA matches it firmly. For some rows the clone size is stated as once, few or many, or as a class when expanded; others skip it.

TRBV12-3/TRBV12-4	-	TRBJ1-2	-	TGTGCCAGCGGGGGCGAGGGAAGGGACTATGGCTACACCTTC	CASGGEGRDYGYTF
TRBV4-1	TRBD1	TRBJ1-5	-	TGCGCCAGCAGCCAAGAGGGACAGGAGACTCAGCCCCAGCATTTT	CASSQEGQETQPQHF
TRBV27	TRBD1	TRBJ2-7	-	TGTGCCAGCAGTCCTCCAGAGGGGCAGGGGGCTAATGAGCAGTACTTC	CASSPPEGQGANEQYF
TRBV30	-	TRBJ1-1	-	TGTGCCTGGAAAACAGAGACAATGAACACTGAAGCTTTCTTT	CAWKTETMNTEAFF
TRBV10-3	-	TRBJ2-7	few	TGTGCCATCAGTGAGGAGGGGACATGGGAGCAGTACTTC	CAISEEGTWEQYF
TRBV27	-	TRBJ1-2	few	TGTGCCAGCAGTTTGACGCCTGCCAGCTATGGCTACACCTTC	CASSLTPASYGYTF
TRBV6-5	-	TRBJ1-2	once	TGTGCCAGCAGTACGGGTGTGGGAGGCTACACCTTC	CASSTGVGGYTF
TRBV2	-	TRBJ2-5	-	TGTGCCTCCCAACCGACCGTACAAGAGACCCAGTACTTC	CASQPTVQETQYF
TRBV12-3/TRBV12-4	TRBD2	TRBJ2-1	-	TGTGCCAGCAGTTTAGCGAGCGGGAGTTACAATGAGCAGTTCTTC	CASSLASGSYNEQFF
TRBV20-1	TRBD2	TRBJ2-7	-	TGCAGTGCCACTGAAGCGGGAGTCGGTTTCTACGAGCAGTACTTC	CSATEAGVGFYEQYF
TRBV25-1	-	TRBJ1-2	-	TGTGCCAGCAGAGGGGGGGCCTATGGCTACACCTTC	CASRGGAYGYTF
TRBV6-1	TRBD2	TRBJ2-2	-	TGTGCCAGCCTGGGAGCGGGGGGGCCGACCGGGGAGCTGTTTTTT	CASLGAGGPTGELFF
TRBV12-3/TRBV12-4	-	TRBJ2-2	-	TGTGCCAGCAATTACCTAGATAGATCCGGGGAGCTGTTTTTT	CASNYLDRSGELFF
TRBV27	TRBD1	TRBJ1-1	-	TGTGCCAGCAGTGTACAGGGGTGGACTGAAGCTTTCTTT	CASSVQGWTEAFF
TRBV6-2/TRBV6-3	TRBD2	TRBJ2-2	-	TGTGCCAGCAGTTGGGGAGTCCAGCGGGGGCTCACCGGGGAGCTGTTTTTT	CASSWGVQRGLTGELFF
TRBV20-1	-	TRBJ1-1	-	TGCAGTGCCCCCCCCGACAGGACAAACACTGAAGCTTTCTTT	CSAPPDRTNTEAFF
TRBV4-1	TRBD1	TRBJ2-1	-	TGCGCCAGCAGCCAAGAGGGTTTTGGGACAGAGTTAGTCAATGAGCAGTTCTTC	CASSQEGFGTELVNEQFF
TRBV5-1	-	TRBJ1-2	few	TGCGCCAGCAGCTTTGGGCTCCTGTCCGATGGCTACACCTTC	CASSFGLLSDGYTF
TRBV28	TRBD1	TRBJ2-3	-	TGTGCCAGCAGTTTAGCGAGGGGGACAGGGCCCACAGATACGCAGTATTTT	CASSLARGTGPTDTQYF
TRBV27	TRBD1	TRBJ2-3	-	TGTGCCAGCAGTCGGCAGGGGGTTACGCAGTATTTT	CASSRQGVTQYF
TRBV19	-	TRBJ1-1	few	TGTGCCAGTAGTACCGGGGGGGACACTGAAGCTTTCTTT	CASSTGGDTEAFF
TRBV15	TRBD2	TRBJ2-2	-	TGTGCCACCAGCAACGGGCTAGCGGGAGTTCGGACCGGGGAGCTGTTTTTT	CATSNGLAGVRTGELFF
TRBV28	-	TRBJ1-4	-	TGTGCCAGCAGTTTAACAAGTGCAACTAATGAAAAACTGTTTTTT	CASSLTSATNEKLFF